This T cell receptor beta chain was documented in a study of T cell responses to AZD1222 COVID-19 vaccine. Study observations and caveats: A mostly white British donor set with more females was recruited, and clonal diversity was possibly underestimated. Nearly half of spike-specific TCRs reportedly target variant regions that are unmutated in the B.1.351 and B.1.1.7 variants.

Generated by immunoSEQ multiplex PCR, the TCRdb table keeps only in-frame clones and is missing some. The repertoire holds approximately 100,000 clones, with roughly 84% as singletons. The CDR3 totals 14 residues. The germline CDR1 and CDR2 sequences are MNHEY and SVGAGI. The ends lost 5 bases at V and 3 bases at J; junction bases unmatched: 6. Details on this clone: Its target is unknown.

The material sequenced was peripheral blood, taken on day 0 of AZD1222 vaccination. The sequence was collected from an adult in good health. J is TRBJ1-2 and V is TRBV6-5; 7 bases align to TRBD1. DNA for the CDR3: TGTGCCAGCAGTCTCCGGGACAGAGACTATGGCTACACCTTC. This gives the protein CASSLRDRDYGYTF.